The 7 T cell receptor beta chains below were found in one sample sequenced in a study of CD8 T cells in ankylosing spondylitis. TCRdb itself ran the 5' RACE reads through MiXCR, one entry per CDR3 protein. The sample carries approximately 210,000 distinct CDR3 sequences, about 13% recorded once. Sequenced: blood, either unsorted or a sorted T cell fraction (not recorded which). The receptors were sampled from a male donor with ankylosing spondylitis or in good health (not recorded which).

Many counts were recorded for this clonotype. The CDR3 nucleotides read TGTGCCAGCAGCCAGGGGGAGGCCTACTCCTACGAGCAGTACTTC. Translation: CASSQGEAYSYEQYF. The chain recombines TRBV3-1 with TRBJ2-7, with a tentative D call TRBD2 (6 bases). CDR3 size: 15 residues. Germline V gives CDR1 LGHDT, CDR2 YNNKEL (reference sequence). The ends were cut back, 3 bases at V and 0 bases at J, with 12 bases in the middle.

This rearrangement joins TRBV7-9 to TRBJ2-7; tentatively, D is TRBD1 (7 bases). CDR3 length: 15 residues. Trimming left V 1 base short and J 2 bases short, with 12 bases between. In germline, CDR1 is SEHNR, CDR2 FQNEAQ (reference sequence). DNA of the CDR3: TGTGCCAGCAGCTTAGGTCAGGGGGGTGCCTACGAGCAGTACTTC. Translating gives CASSLGQGGAYEQYF.

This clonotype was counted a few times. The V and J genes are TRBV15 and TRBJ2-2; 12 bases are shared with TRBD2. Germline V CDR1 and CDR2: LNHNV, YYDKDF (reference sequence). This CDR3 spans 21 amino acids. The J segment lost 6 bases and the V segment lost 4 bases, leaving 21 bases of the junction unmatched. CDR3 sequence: CATSTFLASGRAEILAGELFF. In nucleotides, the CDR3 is TGTGCCACCAGCACCTTCCTCGCTAGCGGGAGGGCTGAAATTTTGGCCGGGGAGCTGTTTTTT.

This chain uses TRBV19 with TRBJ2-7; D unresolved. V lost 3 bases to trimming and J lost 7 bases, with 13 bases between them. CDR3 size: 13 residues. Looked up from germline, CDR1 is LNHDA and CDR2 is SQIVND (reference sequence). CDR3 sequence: CASSIVLGEEQYF. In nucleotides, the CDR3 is TGTGCCAGTAGTATCGTTCTTGGGGAAGAGCAGTACTTC.

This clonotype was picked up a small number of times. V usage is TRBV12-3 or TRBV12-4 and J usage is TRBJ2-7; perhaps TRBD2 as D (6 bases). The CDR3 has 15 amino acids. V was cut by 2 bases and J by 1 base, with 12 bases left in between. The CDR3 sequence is CASSLQAGPSYEQYF. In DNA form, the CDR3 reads TGTGCCAGCAGTTTACAGGCGGGACCATCCTACGAGCAGTACTTC.

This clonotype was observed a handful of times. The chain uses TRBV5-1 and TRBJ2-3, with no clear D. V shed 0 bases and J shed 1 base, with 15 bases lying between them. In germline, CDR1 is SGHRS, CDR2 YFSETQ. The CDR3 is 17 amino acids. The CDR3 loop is CASSLGFLDSGTDTQYF. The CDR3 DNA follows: TGCGCCAGCAGCTTGGGTTTTCTCGACTCAGGCACAGATACGCAGTATTTT.

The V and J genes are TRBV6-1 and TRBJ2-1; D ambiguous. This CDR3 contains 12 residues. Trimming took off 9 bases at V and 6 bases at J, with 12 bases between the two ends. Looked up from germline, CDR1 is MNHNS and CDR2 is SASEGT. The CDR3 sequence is CASGLPGNEQFF. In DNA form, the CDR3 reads TGTGCCAGTGGGCTCCCCGGCAATGAGCAGTTCTTC.